This TCR beta chain was found in a study of response to subunit inactivated influenza vaccine. The CDR3 is made up of 13 amino acids. Looked up from germline, CDR1 is SGHDN and CDR2 is FVKESK. Trimming took 4 bases from V and 6 from J, leaving 12 bases between them. On this clonotype: What it recognizes is unknown.

General study results and limits: Few additional T cells are recruited per seasonal influenza vaccination, authors suggested.

A single record per CDR3 protein comes from TCRdb applying MiXCR to the RT-PCR reads. The sample has fewer than 550,000 distinct CDR3 sequences; roughly 27% are singletons. The sample consisted of CD4+ T cells sorted from PBMCs, taken about 5 days after vaccination. This clonotype was obtained from a man in his fifties who received an inactivated influenza vaccine. This chain links TRBV14 with TRBJ1-1; D uncertain. The DNA of the CDR3 is TGTGCCAGCAGCCTTCAGGTCGGGGCTGAAGCTTTCTTT. Protein: CASSLQVGAEAFF.